These 2 T cell receptor beta chains were all obtained from the same sample, sequenced in a study of a mutant IDH1 vaccine in newly diagnosed glioma. Clones were read by immunoSEQ multiplex PCR, and TCRdb kept only the in-frame ones, dropping some. Of some 80,000 clones listed, more than 80% were seen once; the top ten hold 0.6% to 0.95%. The antigens these receptors bind are not known. As to time point: week 23, last vaccination. Topical imiquimod was applied with each vaccine dose, which held 300 ug of mutant IDH1 20-mer peptide. Specimen: PBMCs, collected from a glioma patient whose treatment included an IDH1 peptide vaccine. The receptor set was obtained from a woman in her forties or fifties with glioma.

This chain joins TRBV27 and TRBJ2-4; D gene ambiguous. Germline assignment: CDR1 MNHEY and CDR2 SMNVEV (reference sequence). Trimming shortened V by 5 bases and J by 8 bases, and 16 bases separated the two germline ends. This CDR3 has 14 amino acids. The CDR3 loop is CASSPRTGRYIQYF. The CDR3 DNA is TGTGCCAGCAGTCCCCGCACTGGTCGCTACATTCAGTACTTC.

This chain links TRBV5-1 with TRBJ2-5; 7 bases fit TRBD2. The germline V gene encodes CDR1 SGHRS and CDR2 YFSETQ. This CDR3 spans 13 amino acids. V trimming: 0 bases; J trimming: 11 bases; junction bases outside the gene matches: 7. CDR3 residues: CASSLAPSGEQYF. CDR3 DNA: TGCGCCAGCAGCTTGGCCCCGAGCGGGGAGCAGTACTTC.